A single T cell receptor beta chain is shown here with its context. These data originate in a study of blood T cell repertoires in COVID-19. Original processing notes: The assay estimated nucleated cells by amplifying reference gene primers. Clones were read by immunoSEQ multiplex PCR, and TCRdb kept only the in-frame ones, dropping some. For V, J and clone size, that table is used; D and trimming come from the DNA. The sample records around 160,000 clones, around 83% being singletons. This CDR3 has 14 residues. The V end lost 2 bases, the J end lost 8 bases, and 15 bases lay between the germline ends. Germline-derived CDR1 and CDR2 are LGHDT and YNNKEL (reference sequence). Those enrolled, adults aged 18 to 89 years, came from some 23 US areas.

The rearrangement joins TRBV3-1 (or the pseudogene TRBV3-2) to TRBJ1-2; tentatively, D is TRBD1 (6 bases). Sequenced sample: PBMCs or T cells enriched from blood (not recorded which). The source of this sequence is a woman in her forties or fifties who had been exposed to COVID-19. The CDR3 DNA follows: TGTGCCAGCAGCCAACCACAGGGTTACGTGGGCTACACCTTC. Amino acids: CASSQPQGYVGYTF.